What follows are 18 T cell receptor beta chains derived from one specimen sequenced in a study of control samples from healthy donors and cancer patients. Only in-frame clones appear in the TCRdb table, and some are missing; sequencing was by immunoSEQ multiplex PCR. The repertoire consists of roughly 190,000 clones, with 91% occurring once and the leading ten covering 1.5% to 2%. The sequenced material came from blood. The receptor source for this set is a man aged 25 to 40 in good health.

This chain joins TRBV6-1 and TRBJ1-2, with D unclear. CDR3 size: 15 residues. The germline V gene encodes CDR1 MNHNS and CDR2 SASEGT. V was shortened by 3 bases and J by 0 bases, with 11 bases between the two germline ends. This CDR3 reads CASSEQSATNYGYTF. Written as DNA, the CDR3 is TGTGCCAGCAGTGAGCAGTCTGCAACTAACTATGGCTACACCTTC.

This clone was observed a single time. The same CDR3 arises from other DNA sequences in this sample as well. V and J are TRBV27 and TRBJ1-1; possibly TRBD1 for D (5 bases). CDR3 length: 14 amino acids. V was shortened by 5 bases and J by 1 base, with 11 bases between the two germline ends. In germline, CDR1 is MNHEY, CDR2 SMNVEV (reference sequence). CDR3 DNA: TGTGCCAGCAGTCCCACAGGCGGGAACACTGAAGCTTTCTTT. Its translation is CASSPTGGNTEAFF.

The rearrangement joins TRBV15 to TRBJ2-3, with TRBD1 identical over 8 bases. The CDR3 totals 17 residues. V lost 3 bases to trimming and J lost 2 bases; unmatched junction nucleotides: 10. Per the germline V gene, CDR1 is LNHNV and CDR2 is YYDKDF (reference sequence). The CDR3 reads CATSSGSGTGPTDTQYF. As DNA, the CDR3 is TGTGCCACCAGCAGTGGATCCGGGACAGGTCCCACAGATACGCAGTATTTT.

The genes are TRBV11-2 and TRBJ2-6; 8 bases are a match to TRBD1. V was pared by 11 bases and J by 0 bases, with 6 bases of the junction left unmatched. The CDR3 spans 15 residues. Germline V gene lookup returns CDR1 SGHAT and CDR2 FQNNGV. The CDR3 nucleotides read TGTGCCGGGGCAGGGGGCGCCTCTGGGGCCAACGTCCTGACTTTC. Its protein product is CAGAGGASGANVLTF.

The CDR3 loop is CASSSQGPTEAFF. CDR3 in DNA: TGCGCCAGCAGCTCCCAGGGTCCGACTGAAGCTTTCTTT. The V call is TRBV5-1, the J call TRBJ1-1, with TRBD1 as a possible D gene (5 bases). V lost 3 bases and J 5 bases, leaving 11 bases between the germline ends. The V gene's germline CDR1 is SGHRS and CDR2 YFSETQ. The CDR3 sequence is 13 residues long.

Only a few counts were recorded for this clone. V usage is TRBV29-1 and J usage is TRBJ1-1; D perhaps matches TRBD1 (5 bases). CDR1 is SQVTM and CDR2 is ANQGSEA in the germline V gene. This CDR3 is built from 13 residues. Trimming stripped 2 bases from V and 2 bases from J, with 9 bases between. In DNA, the CDR3 is TGCAGCGTTGAACTGACAGCCAACACTGAAGCTTTCTTT. Its translation is CSVELTANTEAFF.

As regards this clone: Within the sample, other DNA sequences also encode this same CDR3. V is TRBV30 and J is TRBJ2-3; 8 bases map to TRBD2. V gave up 0 bases and J gave up 5 bases; unmatched junction bases: 7. CDR3 length: 15 amino acids. Germline values: CDR1 GTSNPN, CDR2 SVGIG (reference sequence). The CDR3, as DNA: TGTGCCTGGAGTGTGGCGGGGGGAGGGGGAGATACGCAGTATTTT. This codes for CAWSVAGGGGDTQYF.

The J gene is TRBJ1-6, the V gene TRBV2; D is uncertain. The V end lost 3 bases, the J end lost 10 bases, and 7 bases lay between the germline ends. The CDR3 is 12 residues long. CDR1 is SNHLY, CDR2 FYNNEI, per germline. The CDR3 loop reads CASSDQYSPLHF. The CDR3 nucleotides are TGTGCCAGCAGTGACCAGTACTCACCCCTCCACTTT.

The chain employs TRBV27 and TRBJ1-4; D perhaps matches TRBD1 (5 bases). CDR1 MNHEY and CDR2 SMNVEV come from the germline V gene (reference sequence). This CDR3 spans 12 amino acids. The V end was cut by 1 base, the J end by 10 bases, with 7 bases between. CDR3 bases: TGTGCCAGCAGTTTATTCGGGGGAAAACTGTTTTTT. The encoded protein is CASSLFGGKLFF. Complete variable domain (other parts from reference TRBV27 and TRBJ1-4): EAQVTQNPRYLITVTGKKLTVTCSQNMNHEYMSWYRQDPGLGLRQIYYSMNVEVTDKGDVPEGYKVSRKEKRNFPLILESPSPNQTSLYFCASSLFGGKLFFGSGTQLSVL.

This chain links TRBV9 with TRBJ1-2; the D is unclear. The CDR3 spans 14 residues. CDR1 is SGDLS, CDR2 YYNGEE, per germline. Trimming pared 0 bases from V and 4 bases from J, leaving 10 bases between. The CDR3 DNA follows: TGTGCCAGCAGCGTAGCAAGGGTGTCCTATGGCTACACCTTC. Residues: CASSVARVSYGYTF. The full variable domain, with the rest looked up from reference TRBV9 and TRBJ1-2, is DSGVTQTPKHLITATGQRVTLRCSPRSGDLSVYWYQQSLDQGLQFLIQYYNGEERAKGNILERFSAQQFPDLHSELNLSSLELGDSALYFCASSVARVSYGYTFGSGTRLTVV.

This chain links TRBV3-1 (or the pseudogene TRBV3-2) with TRBJ2-3; TRBD2 aligns across 12 bases. Trimming at V came to 5 bases and at J to 2 bases, leaving 11 bases not matched to a gene. Germline V CDR1 and CDR2: LGHDT, YNNKEL (reference sequence). The CDR3 consists of 18 residues. CDR3: CASSARLAGETLTDTQYF. DNA for the CDR3: TGTGCCAGCAGCGCACGACTAGCGGGGGAGACACTCACAGATACGCAGTATTTT.

The CDR3 reads CASSIDREVTEAFF. CDR3 bases: TGTGCCAGTAGTATCGACAGGGAAGTAACTGAAGCTTTCTTT. The V gene is TRBV19, the J gene TRBJ1-1; 7 bases are shared with TRBD1. Germline V gene sequence: CDR1 LNHDA, CDR2 SQIVND (reference sequence). With V trimmed by 3 bases and J by 5 bases, 6 bases remained unmatched. The CDR3 has 14 residues.

This clone was observed a handful of times. The J gene is TRBJ2-3, the V gene TRBV6-4, with 10 bases matching TRBD1. Per the germline V gene, CDR1 is MRHNA and CDR2 is SNTAGT. The ends lost 5 bases at V and 4 bases at J; junction bases unmatched: 3. The CDR3 is 14 amino acids. CDR3 nucleotides: TGTGCCAGCAGTATGGGACAGGGGTCAGATACGCAGTATTTT. Translating gives CASSMGQGSDTQYF.

CDR3 sequence (DNA): TGTGCCAGCTCGTCGGATAAAGACAGCAACCCCTACGAGCAGTACTTC. Translation: CASSSDKDSNPYEQYF. This chain links TRBV18 with TRBJ2-7, with a weak D call TRBD1 (5 bases). CDR1 KGHSH and CDR2 LQKENI come from the germline V gene. The CDR3 is 16 amino acids. Trimming removed 6 bases at V and 2 bases at J, with 20 bases between.

The gene calls are TRBV7-9 and TRBJ1-2; D not certain. Per the germline V gene, CDR1 is SEHNR and CDR2 is FQNEAQ (reference sequence). The CDR3 is made up of 13 amino acids. Trimming shortened V by 1 base and J by 7 bases, and 10 bases separated the two germline ends. For the CDR3, the DNA is TGTGCCAGCAGCTTAGGCCTGGCTTTTGGCTACACCTTC. This codes for CASSLGLAFGYTF.

CDR3: CASSLGRRANEQFF. DNA for the CDR3: TGTGCCAGCAGCTTAGGGCGCAGGGCCAATGAGCAGTTCTTC. The V gene is TRBV11-2, the J gene TRBJ2-1, with D tentatively TRBD1 (5 bases). Trimming removed 1 base at V and 6 bases at J, with 10 bases between. Germline assignment: CDR1 SGHAT and CDR2 FQNNGV. The length of the CDR3 is 14 residues.

Only one count was recorded for this clone. The chain couples TRBV7-9 to TRBJ1-5; D might be TRBD1 (5 bases). The germline V gene has CDR1 SEHNR and CDR2 FQNEAQ (reference sequence). This CDR3 is built from 16 residues. Trimming took off 3 bases at V and 0 bases at J, with 12 bases between the two ends. CDR3 nucleotides: TGTGCCAGCAGCTTGGCGGTCCAGGGTAGCAATCAGCCCCAGCATTTT. The encoded protein is CASSLAVQGSNQPQHF.

The gene calls are TRBV12-3 or TRBV12-4 and TRBJ1-3; D is unclear. The V and J ends lost 6 bases and 2 bases respectively, with 5 bases between them. The CDR3 spans 12 residues. CDR3 DNA: TGTGCCAGCAGGTCCCCTGGAAACACCATATATTTT. This encodes CASRSPGNTIYF.